Each of the 3 T cell receptor beta chains below was sequenced from the same sample in a study of cytomegalovirus exposure and HLA in healthy donors. PCR primers comprised 60 Vbeta and 13 Jbeta primers. Clones were sequenced by immunoSEQ multiplex PCR, and TCRdb holds only the in-frame ones, with some missing. The sample lists roughly 200,000 clones, around 74% occurring once. The sample consisted of PBMCs. Source of these receptors: a girl aged 10-17 years in good health and CMV-seropositive.

This sequence joins TRBV7-9 and TRBJ1-6, with D perhaps matching TRBD1 (6 bases). The germline CDR1 and CDR2 sequences are SEHNR and FQNEAQ (reference sequence). The CDR3 length is 19 residues. The V end lost 4 bases, the J end lost 3 bases, and 22 bases lay between the germline ends. This CDR3 is CASSSSGTRSVLYNSPLHF. The CDR3 region has the DNA TGTGCCAGCAGCTCCTCCGGGACAAGGAGTGTTCTCTATAATTCACCCCTCCACTTT.

The V call is TRBV27, the J call TRBJ1-1, with a possible D match to TRBD1 (6 bases). Deletions cut 6 bases from V and 1 base from J, with 6 bases between. Germline V gives CDR1 MNHEY, CDR2 SMNVEV (reference sequence). The CDR3 runs to 12 residues. CDR3 protein: CASRQGNTEAFF. CDR3 bases: TGTGCCAGCAGACAGGGGAACACTGAAGCTTTCTTT.

This chain uses TRBV7-8 with TRBJ1-6; 7 bases align to TRBD1. Trimming at V came to 5 bases and at J to 6 bases, leaving 10 bases not matched to a gene. This CDR3 has 16 residues. CDR1 and CDR2 (germline): SGHVS, FQNEAQ. This CDR3 reads CASSDQTGLLNSPLHF. CDR3 nucleotides: TGTGCCAGCAGCGACCAGACAGGGCTACTTAATTCACCCCTCCACTTT.